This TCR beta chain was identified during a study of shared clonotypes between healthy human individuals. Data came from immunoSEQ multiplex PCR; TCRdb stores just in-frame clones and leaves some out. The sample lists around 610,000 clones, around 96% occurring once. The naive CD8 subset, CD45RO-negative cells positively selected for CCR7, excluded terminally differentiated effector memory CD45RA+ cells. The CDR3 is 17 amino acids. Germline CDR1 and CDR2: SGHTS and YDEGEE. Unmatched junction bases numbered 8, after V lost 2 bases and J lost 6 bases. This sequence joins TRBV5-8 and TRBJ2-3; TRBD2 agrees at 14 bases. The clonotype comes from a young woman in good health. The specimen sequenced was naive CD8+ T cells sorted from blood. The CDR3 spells CASSFQEGLAGDDTQYF. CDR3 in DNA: TGTGCCAGCAGCTTCCAAGAGGGACTAGCGGGAGATGATACGCAGTATTTT.